Following are 29 T cell receptor beta chains from one sample sequenced in a study of beta chain features in type 1 diabetes. Isolated RNA was reverse transcribed in full, so expressed TCRB transcripts were sequenced. TCRdb's table, derived via immunoSEQ multiplex PCR, lists solely in-frame clones and lacks some. This sample has some 150,000 clones, with about a tenth found just once. Sequencing was carried out using central memory CD4+ T cells from blood. Receptors were obtained from a man younger than 35 in good health.

The chain combines TRBV18 with TRBJ2-5, with a possible D match to TRBD1 (5 bases). The germline V gene has CDR1 KGHSH and CDR2 LQKENI. The CDR3 has 16 amino acids. Trimming removed 3 bases from V and 0 bases from J, with 14 bases in between. CDR3 in DNA: TGTGCCAGCTCACCTCAGGGTCTTTCGTACCAAGAGACCCAGTACTTC. Translation gives CASSPQGLSYQETQYF.

This clone was counted many times. The J gene is TRBJ2-1, the V gene TRBV4-1; 9 bases are shared with TRBD2. In germline, CDR1 is MGHRA, CDR2 YSYEKL. CDR3 length equals 15 residues. V was clipped by 4 bases and J by 10 bases; unmatched bases: 11. CDR3: CASSPRTSESEEQFF. The CDR3 DNA reads as TGCGCCAGCAGCCCTCGGACTAGCGAAAGTGAAGAGCAGTTCTTC.

There are a few counts of this clone. The chain recombines TRBV6-6 with TRBJ1-5, with 7 bases aligning to TRBD1. The V gene end was trimmed by 9 bases and the J gene end by 7 bases; junction bases not matched to a gene: 12. The CDR3 totals 14 residues. CDR1 and CDR2 from the germline V gene are MNHNY and SVGAGI (reference sequence). The CDR3 nucleotides are TGTGCCAGTGCCGACAGGGACGGGGAGCAGCCCCAGCATTTT. It yields the protein CASADRDGEQPQHF.

This clone occurred many times. The chain has TRBV10-3 and TRBJ2-5, with 12 bases that match TRBD1. The germline CDR1 and CDR2 sequences are ENHRY and SYGVKD. The V gene end was trimmed by 5 bases and the J gene end by 5 bases; junction bases not matched to a gene: 6. The CDR3 is made up of 15 amino acids. The CDR3 nucleotides are TGTGCCATCAGTACCGGGACAGGGGGCGCGGAGACCCAGTACTTC. Encoded protein: CAISTGTGGAETQYF.

This clone was seen many times. Other DNA sequences in the same sample also yield this CDR3. V and J are TRBV5-1 and TRBJ1-4; the D is unclear. The V end was cut by 1 base, the J end by 0 bases, with 4 bases between. The CDR3 has 14 amino acids. From germline, CDR1 is SGHRS and CDR2 YFSETQ. The CDR3 region is CASSLTATNEKLFF. CDR3 nucleotides: TGCGCCAGCAGCTTGACAGCAACTAATGAAAAACTGTTTTTT.

This clone has only a few counts. The CDR3 here is CASSLVQGDYNEQFF. The DNA of the CDR3 is TGCGCCAGCAGCTTGGTCCAGGGTGATTACAATGAGCAGTTCTTC. The chain employs TRBV5-1 and TRBJ2-1, with a possible D match to TRBD1 (5 bases). V shed 0 bases and J shed 4 bases, with 11 bases lying between them. The CDR3 is 15 residues long. Germline CDR1 SGHRS, CDR2 YFSETQ.

This clone was detected many times. The chain recombines TRBV13 with TRBJ2-1; the match to TRBD2 covers 7 bases. Germline CDR1 and CDR2: PRHDT and FYEKMQ (reference sequence). CDR3 size: 16 residues. V lost 7 bases and J lost 0; bases outside the gene matches: 9. In DNA, the CDR3 is TGTGCCAGCACCCTGGGGGGGATCGGCTCCTACAATGAGCAGTTCTTC. Its protein product is CASTLGGIGSYNEQFF.

The V and J genes are TRBV7-2 and TRBJ1-2; perhaps TRBD1 as D (5 bases). This CDR3 contains 13 residues. The ends were cut back, 1 base at V and 7 bases at J, with 10 bases in the middle. The V gene's germline CDR1 is SGHTA and CDR2 FQGNSA. CDR3 sequence reads: CASSLGGVGGYTF. CDR3 coding DNA: TGTGCCAGCAGCTTAGGGGGGGTGGGTGGCTACACCTTC.

V gene TRBV7-2 combines with J gene TRBJ1-4; 10 bases agree with TRBD1. Germline V CDR1 and CDR2: SGHTA, FQGNSA. After removal of 5 bases from V and 7 bases from J, the junction contained 10 bases not matched to a gene. This CDR3 is built from 16 residues. DNA for the CDR3: TGTGCCAGCAGCCCAGGCCCAGGGGACAGGGGTGAAAAACTGTTTTTT. It codes for CASSPGPGDRGEKLFF. Looking up the rest from reference TRBV7-2 and TRBJ1-4 gives the full variable domain: GAGVSQSPSNKVTEKGKDVELRCDPISGHTALYWYRQSLGQGLEFLIYFQGNSAPDKSGLPSDRFSAERTGGSVSTLTIQRTQQEDSAVYLCASSPGPGDRGEKLFFGSGTQLSVL.

This chain links TRBV30 with TRBJ2-7, with D possibly being TRBD1 (5 bases). The CDR3 consists of 12 residues. V lost 4 bases, J lost 7 bases, and 14 bases lay in between. Germline loops: CDR1 GTSNPN, CDR2 SVGIG (reference sequence). This chain's CDR3 is CAWTVRAREQYF. The CDR3 DNA reads TGTGCCTGGACAGTCAGGGCGAGGGAGCAGTACTTC.

The chain uses TRBV28 and TRBJ2-7; D not resolved. CDR3 length: 14 amino acids. Trimming removed 3 bases from V and 1 base from J, with 10 bases in between. CDR1 is MDHEN, CDR2 SYDVKM, per germline. The CDR3 reads CASSFNGASYEQYF. CDR3 bases: TGTGCCAGCAGTTTTAACGGAGCATCCTACGAGCAGTACTTC.

This clone showed up just a few times. The chain has TRBV28 and TRBJ1-5; D ambiguous. From germline, CDR1 is MDHEN and CDR2 SYDVKM. Between the trimmed V and J ends, which lost 4 bases and 0 bases, there was a span of 10 bases. The CDR3 contains 15 residues. Written as DNA, the CDR3 is TGTGCCAGCAGTTCTTCTGTCTATAGCAATCAGCCCCAGCATTTT. Protein sequence: CASSSSVYSNQPQHF.

This clone was recorded a few times. The genes are TRBV5-4 and TRBJ2-3, with 9 nucleotides matching TRBD2. V lost 0 bases to trimming and J lost 4 bases; unmatched junction nucleotides: 6. Germline CDR1 is SGHNT and CDR2 is YYREEE (reference sequence). This CDR3 region has 16 residues. The CDR3 spells CASSLGNSGGPDTQYF. CDR3 DNA: TGTGCCAGCAGCTTGGGCAATAGCGGGGGTCCAGATACGCAGTATTTT. The full variable domain, its missing parts supplied by reference TRBV5-4 and TRBJ2-3, is ETGVTQSPTHLIKTRGQQVTLRCSSQSGHNTVSWYQQALGQGPQFIFQYYREEENGRGNFPPRFSGLQFPNYSSELNVNALELDDSALYLCASSLGNSGGPDTQYFGPGTRLTVL.

This clone has a handful of counts. The chain combines TRBV10-3 with TRBJ1-2; the match to TRBD1 covers 9 bases. Germline V lookup: CDR1 ENHRY, CDR2 SYGVKD. Trimming removed 10 bases from V and 5 bases from J; junction bases left unmatched: 8. The CDR3 is made up of 13 amino acids. CDR3 protein: CATRDRDPYGYTF. In DNA, the CDR3 is TGTGCCACCCGGGACAGGGACCCTTATGGCTACACCTTC.

This clone showed up just a few times. The chain is built from TRBV7-6 and TRBJ2-3, with no clear D. Germline V CDR1 and CDR2: SGHVS, FNYEAQ. V lost 7 bases and J 4 bases, leaving 6 bases between the germline ends. CDR3 size: 11 residues. The CDR3 protein is CASMGPDTQYF. CDR3 in DNA: TGTGCCAGCATGGGCCCAGATACGCAGTATTTT.

J is TRBJ2-7 and V is TRBV18; the match to TRBD1 covers 8 bases. V trimming: 3 bases; J trimming: 7 bases; junction bases outside the gene matches: 8. The CDR3 spans 14 residues. Germline CDR1 reads KGHSH; CDR2 reads LQKENI. DNA of the CDR3: TGTGCCAGCTCACCTCCGGGACAGGCGGGAGAGCAGTACTTC. It specifies CASSPPGQAGEQYF.

In this sample, this clone turned up a few times. The chain carries TRBV25-1 and TRBJ2-5; possible D gene TRBD2, 6 bases. Trimming removed 4 bases from V and 4 bases from J, with 7 bases in between. The CDR3 has 12 amino acids. CDR1 and CDR2 from the germline V gene are MGHDK and SYGVNS. The CDR3 loop reads CASSGRGETQYF. DNA of the CDR3: TGTGCCAGCAGTGGGAGGGGAGAGACCCAGTACTTC. The complete variable domain, with remaining parts taken from reference TRBV25-1 and TRBJ2-5, reads EADIYQTPRYLVIGTGKKITLECSQTMGHDKMYWYQQDPGMELHLIHYSYGVNSTEKGDLSSESTVSRIRTEHFPLTLESARPSHTSQYLCASSGRGETQYFGPGTRLLVL.

This sequence joins TRBV6-5 and TRBJ1-1, with D uncertain. Per germline, CDR1 MNHEY and CDR2 SVGAGI. The CDR3 is 13 amino acids. Deletions cut 4 bases from V and 6 bases from J, with 12 bases between. The CDR3, as DNA: TGTGCCAGCAGTTTCAGGAAATTTGCTGAAGCTTTCTTT. Its protein product is CASSFRKFAEAFF.

This clone has just a few counts. This CDR3 is also generated by other DNA sequences in the sample. J is TRBJ1-4 and V is TRBV29-1, with unresolved D. Germline CDR1 SQVTM, CDR2 ANQGSEA. V was cut by 4 bases and J by 2 bases, with 8 bases left in between. There are 13 residues in the CDR3. CDR3 in amino acids: CSVGQATNEKLFF. The DNA of the CDR3 is TGCAGCGTTGGCCAGGCGACTAATGAAAAACTGTTTTTT.

In the case of this clone: Other DNA variants within this sample encode the same CDR3. In nucleotides, the CDR3 is TGTGCCAGCAGCTCGGGACAAAGCTCCTACAATGAGCAGTTCTTC. Translated, it gives CASSSGQSSYNEQFF. V usage is TRBV7-3 and J usage is TRBJ2-1; D may be TRBD1 (6 bases). The CDR3 extends over 15 amino acids. Trimming took off 4 bases at V and 0 bases at J, with 10 bases between the two ends. Per germline, CDR1 SGHTA and CDR2 FQGTGA.

In its sample, this clone was seen a few times. The chain joins TRBV11-1 to TRBJ2-7, with a possible D match to TRBD2 (7 bases). V lost 1 base to trimming and J lost 6 bases, with 13 bases between them. The germline CDR1 and CDR2 sequences are SGHAT and FQDESV (reference sequence). The CDR3 has 14 amino acids. The CDR3 DNA is TGTGCCAGCAGCTTAGATCGGGGGGCGAGCGAGCAGTACTTC. Translation: CASSLDRGASEQYF.

This chain uses TRBV7-2 with TRBJ2-4; the D gene is possibly TRBD1 (5 bases). From germline, CDR1 is SGHTA and CDR2 FQGNSA. V lost 5 bases, J lost 1 base, and 12 bases lay in between. The CDR3 runs 15 residues. The CDR3 reads CASSPRAVAKNIQYF. CDR3 coding DNA: TGTGCCAGCAGCCCCAGGGCTGTGGCCAAAAACATTCAGTACTTC.

The sample holds a few counts of this clone. The chain couples TRBV11-2 to TRBJ2-1, with TRBD1 identical over 10 bases. Germline CDR1 and CDR2: SGHAT and FQNNGV. The CDR3 length is 16 residues. V trimming: 4 bases; J trimming: 7 bases; junction bases outside the gene matches: 10. CDR3 loop: CASSSNSGTGENEQFF. Written as DNA, the CDR3 is TGTGCCAGCAGCTCGAATAGCGGGACAGGGGAGAATGAGCAGTTCTTC.

The gene calls are TRBV6-1 and TRBJ2-5; no reliable D call. Germline loops: CDR1 MNHNS, CDR2 SASEGT. V was shortened by 0 bases and J by 4 bases, with 15 bases between the two germline ends. This CDR3 has 16 amino acids. DNA for the CDR3: TGTGCCAGCAGTGAAGCAACAGACCCGTCAATAGAGACCCAGTACTTC. Protein: CASSEATDPSIETQYF.

Only a few counts were recorded for this clone. J is TRBJ2-7 and V is TRBV27, with D hard to call. Looked up from germline, CDR1 is MNHEY and CDR2 is SMNVEV (reference sequence). Deletions cut 3 bases from V and 4 bases from J, with 10 bases between. This CDR3 is 13 amino acids long. CDR3 protein: CASSFRNDYEQYF. The CDR3 DNA follows: TGTGCCAGCAGTTTCAGGAACGATTACGAGCAGTACTTC.

The V call is TRBV7-9, the J call TRBJ1-1, with no clear D. In germline, CDR1 is SEHNR, CDR2 FQNEAQ (reference sequence). Trimming removed 3 bases from V and 8 bases from J, with 10 bases in between. This CDR3 comprises 12 residues. The DNA for the CDR3 is TGTGCCAGCAGCTTGGGCGACGCCGAAGCTTTCTTT. Its protein product is CASSLGDAEAFF.

The J gene is TRBJ1-4, the V gene TRBV7-2; unclear D gene. The CDR3 sequence is 16 residues long. CDR1 and CDR2 (germline): SGHTA, FQGNSA. Trimming stripped 3 bases from V and 0 bases from J, with 11 bases between. CDR3 DNA sequence: TGTGCCAGCAGCTTTATATCGCGAGCAACTAATGAAAAACTGTTTTTT. This sequence encodes CASSFISRATNEKLFF.

CDR3 bases: TGTGCCAGCAGTGACAGTTGGGGACAAGTTAATGAAAAACTGTTTTTT. Translating it yields CASSDSWGQVNEKLFF. V and J are TRBV25-1 and TRBJ1-4, with D possibly being TRBD1 (6 bases). Trimming stripped 3 bases from V and 4 bases from J, with 15 bases between. The CDR3 is made up of 16 amino acids. Germline V gives CDR1 MGHDK, CDR2 SYGVNS.

This clone appeared a few times. The chain uses TRBV7-6 and TRBJ2-5; D not resolved. Germline V CDR1 and CDR2: SGHVS, FNYEAQ. The CDR3 has 12 residues. The V gene lost 0 bases and the J gene lost 5 bases, with 4 bases spanning the gap. The CDR3 DNA is TGTGCCAGCAGCTTAGCTAGCGAGACCCAGTACTTC. Amino acids: CASSLASETQYF. Full variable domain (rest looked up from reference TRBV7-6 and TRBJ2-5): GAGVSQSPRYKVTKRGQDVALRCDPISGHVSLYWYRQALGQGPEFLTYFNYEAQQDKSGLPNDRFSAERPEGSISTLTIQRTEQRDSAMYRCASSLASETQYFGPGTRLLVL.